This is a list of T cell receptor beta chains from one sample in a study of OX40 agonist ivuxolimab in advanced cancers. Method: immunoSEQ multiplex PCR; TCRdb's copy keeps in-frame clones and lacks some. The sample lists approximately 21,000 clones, roughly 80% occurring once. Source: CD4+ or CD8+ T cells sorted from blood, taken in a trial of the OX40 agonist ivuxolimab. The receptors come from an adult with an advanced solid tumor such as melanoma, head and neck, liver or kidney cancer. The CDR3 runs from the conserved cysteine through the conserved F or W. A D gene is named only where the DNA matches it firmly. Clone size is stated in some rows and not others, as once, few, many or a class when expanded.

>TRBV6-4|.|.|TRBJ1-2
CASRGLDGYTF
TGTGCCAGCAGGGGGCTTGATGGCTACACCTTC
>TRBV6-5|.|TRBD1|TRBJ1-4
CASSAGTGPLFF
TGTGCCAGCAGTGCCGGGACAGGCCCACTGTTTTTT
>TRBV30|once|.|TRBJ1-3
CAGDGGNTIYF
TGTGCCGGGGACGGTGGAAACACCATATATTTT
>TRBV7-9|.|.|TRBJ2-3
CASSLAGAGSDTQYF
TGTGCCAGCAGCTTAGCGGGAGCTGGCTCAGATACGCAGTATTTT
>TRBV11-2|.|TRBD1|TRBJ2-7
CASSLETGGDEQYF
TGTGCCAGCAGCTTAGAGACAGGGGGCGACGAGCAGTACTTC
>TRBV5-6|.|.|TRBJ2-5
CASSLVGGGTQYF
TGTGCCAGCAGCTTGGTTGGAGGTGGGACCCAGTACTTC
>TRBV6-4|.|.|TRBJ2-1
CASSDSNSGFNEQFF
TGTGCCAGCAGTGACTCGAACAGCGGGTTTAATGAGCAGTTCTTC
>TRBV5-1|.|TRBD2|TRBJ2-7
CASSLAYTVLAGERYEQYF
TGCGCCAGCAGCTTGGCGTACACGGTGCTAGCGGGAGAGAGGTACGAGCAGTACTTC
>TRBV7-6|.|TRBD2|TRBJ2-2
CASSSPSGANTGELFF
TGTGCCAGCAGCTCTCCTAGCGGAGCGAACACCGGGGAGCTGTTTTTT
>TRBV11-2|.|.|TRBJ2-6
CASSPPNSGANVLTF
TGTGCCAGCAGCCCCCCCAACTCTGGGGCCAACGTCCTGACTTTC
>TRBV9|.|.|TRBJ2-1
CASSVRLGHESFF
TGTGCCAGCAGCGTACGCCTAGGACACGAGTCGTTCTTC
>TRBV9|.|.|TRBJ2-3
CASSVEQRSTDTQYF
TGTGCCAGCAGCGTAGAACAAAGAAGCACAGATACGCAGTATTTT
>TRBV25-1|once|TRBD2|TRBJ2-7
CASSELGLPSYEQYF
TGTGCCAGCAGTGAACTGGGACTACCTTCCTACGAGCAGTACTTC
>TRBV5-1|once|TRBD1|TRBJ2-5
CASSLTGSTRQGETQYF
TGCGCCAGCAGCTTGACAGGGTCAACCCGACAGGGAGAGACCCAGTACTTC
>TRBV7-9|.|TRBD2|TRBJ2-3
CASSFPTSGTDTQYF
TGTGCCAGCAGCTTTCCGACTAGCGGGACAGATACGCAGTATTTT
>TRBV4-2|few|.|TRBJ2-7
CASSRGYEQYF
TGTGCCAGCAGCCGGGGCTACGAGCAGTACTTC
>TRBV2|.|TRBD2|TRBJ2-5
CASNEGLAPTQYF
TGTGCCAGCAACGAGGGACTAGCCCCAACCCAGTACTTC
>TRBV10-3|.|.|TRBJ2-1
CAAWGSDEQFF
TGTGCGGCGTGGGGGAGTGATGAGCAGTTCTTC